This T cell receptor beta chain is drawn from a study of CD4+ T cells in melanoma. Overall study findings and caveats: Neoantigen-specific CD4+ T cells in melanoma reportedly had diverse differentiation states. CD8+ T cell, macrophage and B cell function reportedly correlated with neoantigen-specific CD4+ T cells.

Profiled with immunoSEQ multiplex PCR; TCRdb holds only in-frame clones, not every one. The table includes 13,000 or so clones, over 65% detected once. The CDR3 loop spans 16 amino acids. The V gene's germline CDR1 is LGHNA and CDR2 YNFKEQ. V lost 4 bases and J 0 bases, leaving 15 bases between the germline ends. About this clone itself: Its target is unknown.

This chain uses TRBV4-2 with TRBJ2-5; D may correspond to TRBD1 or TRBD2 (5 bases each). The sequenced material came from cells from a culture (not recorded whether cultured in vitro). The clonotype was recovered from a human donor with melanoma. The CDR3 is CASSPTRDVDQETQYF. The CDR3 DNA follows: TGTGCCAGCAGCCCAACTCGGGACGTGGACCAAGAGACCCAGTACTTC.